This is a list of T cell receptor beta chains from one sample in a study of T cell responses to AZD1222 COVID-19 vaccine. Method: immunoSEQ multiplex PCR; TCRdb's copy keeps in-frame clones and lacks some. The data hold roughly 200,000 clones, with around 94% observed a single time. The source material was peripheral blood, sampled 28 days after the second dose of the MenACWY control vaccine. Source of these receptors: an adult who received the MenACWY meningococcal vaccine as a control. CDR3s include the opening cysteine and the closing phenylalanine or tryptophan. A D gene is named only where the DNA matches it firmly. Rows may omit the clone size; those that give it use once, few, many or a size class.

cdr3_length clone_size j_call v_call d_call cdr3_aa cdr3_nt
13 NA TRBJ2-7 TRBV9 NA CASSANDRLEQYF TGTGCCAGCAGCGCAAATGACAGGTTGGAGCAGTACTTC
13 NA TRBJ2-2 TRBV5-1 NA CASSLDFPGELFF TGCGCCAGCAGCTTGGATTTTCCCGGGGAGCTGTTTTTT
16 NA TRBJ1-3 TRBV28 NA CASSSGQMGFGNTIYF TGTGCCAGCAGTTCCGGTCAAATGGGGTTCGGAAACACCATATATTTT
15 NA TRBJ1-5 TRBV19 TRBD1 CASSKDRGGGQPQHF TGTGCCAGTAGTAAGGACAGGGGAGGTGGACAGCCCCAGCATTTT
13 NA TRBJ1-6 TRBV5-1 NA CASSWGRESALHF TGCGCCAGCAGCTGGGGGCGGGAATCAGCCCTCCACTTT
14 NA TRBJ1-2 TRBV7-2 NA CASSKGTSNYGYTF TGTGCCAGCAGCAAAGGGACGTCTAACTATGGCTACACCTTC
14 NA TRBJ2-1 TRBV6-1 TRBD2 CASSEGLAGNEQFF TGTGCCAGCAGTGAGGGACTAGCGGGGAATGAGCAGTTCTTC
13 NA TRBJ2-7 TRBV7-9 NA CASSLKGGQGLYF TGTGCCAGCAGCTTAAAAGGCGGACAAGGACTGTACTTC
15 NA TRBJ2-2 TRBV5-5 NA CASSLEQGWVGELFF TGTGCCAGCAGCTTGGAGCAGGGGTGGGTCGGGGAGCTGTTTTTT
11 NA TRBJ1-2 TRBV27 NA CASRLGDGYTF TGTGCCAGCAGGTTAGGGGACGGCTACACCTTC
15 NA TRBJ2-1 TRBV5-1 NA CASSLLGDSYNEQFF TGCGCCAGCAGCTTGTTAGGGGACTCCTACAATGAGCAGTTCTTC
13 NA TRBJ2-7 TRBV19 NA CASSIEAFREQYF TGTGCCAGTAGTATAGAGGCGTTTCGCGAGCAGTACTTC
16 NA TRBJ2-3 TRBV7-8 TRBD2 CASSLAASGSTDTQYF TGTGCCAGCAGCTTAGCGGCTAGCGGTAGCACAGATACGCAGTATTTT
13 NA TRBJ1-6 TRBV21-1 NA CASSKEGGSPLHF TGTGCCAGCAGCAAAGAAGGAGGTTCACCCCTCCACTTT
20 NA TRBJ1-4 TRBV24-1 NA CATSDLLRTEVAATNEKLFF TGTGCCACCAGTGATTTGCTAAGGACAGAAGTTGCAGCGACTAATGAAAAACTGTTTTTT
14 NA TRBJ2-3 TRBV28 TRBD1 CASRGFQGVDTQYF TGTGCCAGCAGAGGTTTCCAGGGGGTGGATACGCAGTATTTT
15 NA TRBJ2-2 TRBV5-1 NA CASSFKVANTGELFF TGCGCCAGCAGCTTTAAAGTGGCGAACACCGGGGAGCTGTTTTTT
15 NA TRBJ2-7 TRBV11-2 NA CASSLTDGTNYEQYF TGTGCCAGCAGCTTGACCGACGGGACAAACTACGAGCAGTACTTC
15 NA TRBJ1-2 TRBV7-8 NA CASSLAGETHRDYTF TGTGCCAGCAGCTTAGCAGGAGAGACCCACCGAGACTACACCTTC
15 NA TRBJ2-1 TRBV19 TRBD2 CASSTSGRSYNEQFF TGTGCCAGTAGTACTAGCGGCCGCTCCTACAATGAGCAGTTCTTC
15 NA TRBJ1-2 TRBV2 NA CASDDDSRPSYGYTF TGTGCCAGCGACGATGACAGTAGACCGAGCTATGGCTACACCTTC
16 NA TRBJ2-7 TRBV23-1 NA CASSHQSREGQGEQYF TGCGCCAGCAGTCACCAGAGTAGGGAAGGCCAGGGGGAGCAGTACTTC
14 NA TRBJ2-5 TRBV7-2 NA CASSLAGGRETQYF TGTGCCAGCAGCTTAGCGGGGGGGCGGGAGACCCAGTACTTC
17 NA TRBJ2-7 TRBV18 TRBD1 CASSPFSDRVGGYEQYF TGTGCCAGCTCACCCTTTTCGGACAGGGTGGGCGGCTACGAGCAGTACTTC
14 NA TRBJ1-5 TRBV28 NA CASSLPRGLGPQHF TGTGCCAGCAGTTTGCCCAGGGGCCTTGGGCCCCAGCATTTT
13 NA TRBJ1-6 TRBV15 NA CATSRVENSPLHF TGTGCCACCAGCAGGGTTGAAAATTCACCCCTCCACTTT
12 once TRBJ2-2 TRBV7-8 NA CASSRNTGELFF TGTGCCAGCAGCCGGAACACCGGGGAGCTGTTTTTT
12 few TRBJ1-5 TRBV18 NA CASSPPNQPQHF TGTGCCAGCTCACCCCCCAATCAGCCCCAGCATTTT
15 NA TRBJ1-4 TRBV9 NA CASSVGEGFNEKLFF TGTGCCAGCAGCGTAGGTGAGGGGTTCAATGAAAAACTGTTTTTT
13 NA TRBJ2-1 TRBV7-9 NA CASSLGIKGQKFF TGTGCCAGCAGCTTAGGGATCAAGGGCCAAAAGTTCTTC
16 NA TRBJ2-3 TRBV6-1 NA CASSEMAGATTDTQYF TGTGCCAGCAGTGAAATGGCGGGGGCAACCACAGATACGCAGTATTTT
15 NA TRBJ1-2 TRBV6-5 TRBD1 CASTVGQGASYGYTF TGTGCCAGCACTGTTGGACAGGGGGCCTCCTATGGCTACACCTTC
12 NA TRBJ1-1 TRBV19 NA CASSDGGYEAFF TGTGCCAGTAGCGACGGGGGATATGAAGCTTTCTTT
15 NA TRBJ1-2 TRBV5-1 TRBD1 CASTRDRGLGYGYTF TGCGCCAGCACCCGGGACAGGGGTTTAGGCTATGGCTACACCTTC
13 NA TRBJ1-1 TRBV7-6 NA CASSFDGNTEAFF TGTGCCAGCAGCTTTGATGGGAACACTGAAGCTTTCTTT
15 NA TRBJ2-4 TRBV2 NA CASSEAGVGKNIQYF TGTGCCAGCAGTGAAGCGGGGGTTGGCAAAAACATTCAGTACTTC
11 NA TRBJ1-1 TRBV29-1 NA CSVHTNTEAFF TGCAGCGTTCATACGAACACTGAAGCTTTCTTT
16 NA TRBJ2-7 TRBV5-4 TRBD2 CASSLESGRALYEQYF TGTGCCAGCAGCTTGGAAAGCGGGAGGGCCTTGTACGAGCAGTACTTC
14 NA TRBJ1-1 TRBV5-6 NA CASSLVERPTEAFF TGTGCCAGCAGCTTGGTGGAGCGACCAACTGAAGCTTTCTTT
12 NA TRBJ2-7 TRBV2 NA CASSSTAGEQYF TGTGCCAGCAGTAGTACAGCAGGCGAGCAGTACTTC
18 NA TRBJ1-3 TRBV7-6 NA CASSSPVGPQSSGNTIYF TGTGCCAGCAGCTCACCCGTCGGGCCACAGAGCTCTGGAAACACCATATATTTT
13 NA TRBJ1-1 TRBV11-3 NA CASSLDRDTEAFF TGTGCCAGCAGCTTAGACAGGGATACTGAAGCTTTCTTT
12 NA TRBJ2-5 TRBV6-5 NA CASGGPQETQYF TGTGCCAGCGGAGGGCCCCAAGAGACCCAGTACTTC
14 NA TRBJ1-3 TRBV3-1/TRBV3-2 NA CASTPHGAGNTIYF TGTGCCAGCACACCCCATGGGGCTGGAAACACCATATATTTT
14 NA TRBJ1-1 TRBV27 NA CASSLTPMNTEAFF TGTGCCAGCAGTTTAACACCTATGAACACTGAAGCTTTCTTT
13 NA TRBJ1-6 TRBV2 TRBD1 CASSSDRASPLHF TGTGCCAGCAGCTCTGACAGGGCATCACCCCTCCACTTT
12 NA TRBJ1-2 TRBV28 NA CASRRQVPGYTF TGTGCCAGCAGAAGACAGGTACCCGGCTACACCTTC
13 once TRBJ2-7 TRBV6-4 NA CASSDKGLWEQYF TGTGCCAGCAGTGACAAGGGCCTCTGGGAGCAGTACTTC
14 NA TRBJ2-3 TRBV7-3 NA CASSSGVGTDTQYF TGTGCCAGCAGCTCCGGGGTGGGAACAGATACGCAGTATTTT
14 NA TRBJ2-3 TRBV7-2 NA CASSPTWGAGTQYF TGTGCCAGCAGCCCAACGTGGGGCGCGGGTACGCAGTATTTT
16 once TRBJ2-2 TRBV6-2/TRBV6-3 TRBD1 CASSATGGANTGELFF TGTGCCAGCAGTGCTACAGGGGGCGCGAACACCGGGGAGCTGTTTTTT
12 once TRBJ2-5 TRBV30 NA CAWTGTQETQYF TGTGCCTGGACAGGGACCCAAGAGACCCAGTACTTC
14 NA TRBJ1-6 TRBV11-1 NA CASSSQGYNSPLHF TGTGCCAGCAGCTCACAGGGCTATAATTCACCCCTCCACTTT
16 NA TRBJ2-7 TRBV5-6 TRBD1 CASSYRAGGKVNEQYF TGTGCCAGCAGCTACAGGGCAGGGGGCAAAGTCAACGAGCAGTACTTC
17 NA TRBJ1-1 TRBV30 TRBD1 CAWSRTPGTGLNTEAFF TGTGCCTGGAGTCGTACGCCCGGGACAGGGTTGAACACTGAAGCTTTCTTT
16 NA TRBJ2-2 TRBV11-2 NA CASTIFYGDNTGELFF TGTGCCAGCACCATTTTCTACGGGGATAACACCGGGGAGCTGTTTTTT
16 NA TRBJ2-7 TRBV24-1 NA CATSDYNRVPTYEQYF TGTGCCACCAGTGATTATAACAGGGTCCCGACCTACGAGCAGTACTTC
16 NA TRBJ1-2 TRBV9 TRBD1 CASSADTGTGGKGYTF TGTGCCAGCAGCGCGGACACCGGGACAGGGGGCAAAGGCTACACCTTC
13 NA TRBJ2-5 TRBV19 NA CASSNLPGETQYF TGTGCCAGTAGTAACCTACCGGGGGAGACCCAGTACTTC
14 NA TRBJ1-1 TRBV11-2 NA CASSLGGALTEAFF TGTGCCAGCAGCTTAGGGGGGGCTCTCACTGAAGCTTTCTTT